One sample yielded the 11 T cell receptor beta chains listed below, sequenced in a study of shared clonotypes between healthy human individuals. TCRdb's table, derived via immunoSEQ multiplex PCR, lists solely in-frame clones and lacks some. The table includes 450,000 to 650,000 clones, around 76% detected once. Sequencing was carried out using PBMCs. These receptors all come from a middle-aged woman in good health. Some clones in this sample may be carry-over from other donors' samples.

This chain links TRBV6-5 with TRBJ2-5; D possibly corresponds to TRBD1 (5 bases). Germline loops: CDR1 MNHEY, CDR2 SVGAGI. V lost 8 bases and J 2 bases, leaving 12 bases between the germline ends. The CDR3 is made up of 13 amino acids. The CDR3 DNA sequence: TGTGCCAGCCACGACAGCTTACAAGAGACCCAGTACTTC. Its protein is CASHDSLQETQYF.

The chain combines TRBV5-6 with TRBJ1-1; no clear D gene. From germline, CDR1 is SGHDT and CDR2 YYEEEE. This CDR3 has 12 residues. V lost 4 bases and J lost 0, with 4 bases in between. Here the CDR3 DNA reads TGTGCCAGCAGCCGGATGAACACTGAAGCTTTCTTT. Its translation is CASSRMNTEAFF.

The chain couples TRBV5-6 to TRBJ2-7; maybe TRBD2 (5 bases). The ends were cut back, 3 bases at V and 4 bases at J, with 17 bases in the middle. CDR1 is SGHDT and CDR2 is YYEEEE in the germline V gene. CDR3 length equals 15 residues. CDR3 DNA sequence: TGTGCCAGCAGCTCCATGGGCGGGCCATCTTACGAGCAGTACTTC. Residues: CASSSMGGPSYEQYF.

The V and J genes are TRBV30 and TRBJ2-5; D is undetermined. CDR1 GTSNPN and CDR2 SVGIG come from the germline V gene (reference sequence). The CDR3 has 14 residues. Trimming left V 0 bases short and J 6 bases short, with 14 bases between. CDR3 sequence: CAWSVIDMGKTQYF. The CDR3 DNA follows: TGTGCCTGGAGTGTTATAGACATGGGTAAGACCCAGTACTTC.

The genes are TRBV6-1 and TRBJ1-2; 8 bases are shared with TRBD1. Trimming removed 7 bases from V and 3 bases from J; junction bases left unmatched: 10. The CDR3 spans 15 residues. Germline V CDR1 and CDR2: MNHNS, SASEGT. CDR3 sequence reads: CASTRLGTGDYGYTF. CDR3 nucleotide sequence: TGTGCCAGCACCCGCTTGGGGACAGGCGACTATGGCTACACCTTC.

The chain recombines TRBV6-6 with TRBJ2-1, with TRBD2 as a possible D gene (6 bases). Germline CDR1 and CDR2: MNHNY and SVGAGI (reference sequence). The ends were cut back, 2 bases at V and 9 bases at J, with 20 bases in the middle. This CDR3 is 16 amino acids long. The CDR3 loop reads CASSYPPSERSGEQFF. The CDR3 bases are TGTGCCAGCAGTTACCCACCTAGCGAGAGGTCGGGTGAGCAGTTCTTC.

The V gene is TRBV10-3, the J gene TRBJ2-3; D is perhaps TRBD1 (5 bases). This CDR3 region has 15 residues. Deletions cut 0 bases from V and 3 bases from J, with 10 bases between. Germline CDR1 and CDR2: ENHRY and SYGVKD. CDR3 in DNA: TGTGCCATCAGTGAGTCGAAAGCAGGGACAGATACGCAGTATTTT. Translating it yields CAISESKAGTDTQYF.

This sequence joins TRBV2 and TRBJ1-1, with D perhaps matching TRBD1 (5 bases). The CDR3 length is 14 residues. Between the trimmed V and J ends, which lost 2 bases and 6 bases, there was a span of 13 bases. CDR1 and CDR2 (germline): SNHLY, FYNNEI. The CDR3 loop is CASSELARGAEAFF. As DNA, the CDR3 is TGTGCCAGCAGTGAACTCGCCCGGGGCGCTGAAGCTTTCTTT.

A few counts support this clone. The genes are TRBV18 and TRBJ2-5, with D maybe TRBD2 (6 bases). The V and J ends lost 2 bases and 7 bases respectively, with 14 bases between them. There are 14 residues in the CDR3. Germline V gene lookup returns CDR1 KGHSH and CDR2 LQKENI. CDR3 in DNA: TGTGCCAGCTCACCAGGGACTGACACAGGGACCCAGTACTTC. Its translation is CASSPGTDTGTQYF.

The chain uses TRBV7-2 and TRBJ1-3, with D possibly matching TRBD1 (6 bases). The germline gives CDR1 SGHTA, CDR2 FQGNSA. Trimming removed 5 bases at V and 0 bases at J, with 17 bases between. This CDR3 is built from 17 residues. CDR3 in amino acids: CASSQGTTGISGNTIYF. CDR3 nucleotides: TGTGCCAGCAGCCAGGGTACCACAGGGATCTCTGGAAACACCATATATTTT.

The chain combines TRBV10-3 with TRBJ2-3; D unresolved. The CDR3 consists of 12 residues. The V end lost 8 bases, the J end lost 1 base, and 7 bases lay between the germline ends. Germline loops: CDR1 ENHRY, CDR2 SYGVKD. The CDR3 DNA is TGTGCCATCTCTCAGGGCACAGATACGCAGTATTTT. Its protein product is CAISQGTDTQYF.